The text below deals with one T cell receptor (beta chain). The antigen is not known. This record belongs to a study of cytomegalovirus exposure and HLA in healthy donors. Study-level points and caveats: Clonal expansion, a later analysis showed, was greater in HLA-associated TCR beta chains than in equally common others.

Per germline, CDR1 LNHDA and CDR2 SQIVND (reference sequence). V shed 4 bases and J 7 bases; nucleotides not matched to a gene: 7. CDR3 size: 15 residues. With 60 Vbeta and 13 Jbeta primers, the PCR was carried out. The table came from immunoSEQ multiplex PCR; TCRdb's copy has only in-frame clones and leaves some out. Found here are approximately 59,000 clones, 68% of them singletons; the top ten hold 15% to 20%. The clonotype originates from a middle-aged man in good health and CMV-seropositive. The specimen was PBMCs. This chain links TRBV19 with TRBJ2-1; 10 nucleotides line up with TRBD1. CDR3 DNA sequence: TGTGCCAGTAGTACCAGACAGGGGGCGCAGAATGAGCAGTTCTTC. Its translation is CASSTRQGAQNEQFF.